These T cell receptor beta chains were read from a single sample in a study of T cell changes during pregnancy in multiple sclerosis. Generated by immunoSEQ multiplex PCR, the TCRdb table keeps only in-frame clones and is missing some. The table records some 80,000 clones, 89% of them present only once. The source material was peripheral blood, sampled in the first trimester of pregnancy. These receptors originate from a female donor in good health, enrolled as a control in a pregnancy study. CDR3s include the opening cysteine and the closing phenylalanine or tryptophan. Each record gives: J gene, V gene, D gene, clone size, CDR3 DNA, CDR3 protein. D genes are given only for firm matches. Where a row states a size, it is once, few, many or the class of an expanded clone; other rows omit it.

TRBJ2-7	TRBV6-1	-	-	TGTGCCAGCAGCCGGGGGTTAGATGCGAACGAGCAGTACTTC	CASSRGLDANEQYF
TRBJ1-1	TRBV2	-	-	TGTGCCAGCAGTACTAGGAGGACTGAAGCTTTCTTT	CASSTRRTEAFF
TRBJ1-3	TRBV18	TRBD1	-	TGTGCCAGCTCACCACCCCGACAGGGGTACTCTGGAAACACCATATATTTT	CASSPPRQGYSGNTIYF
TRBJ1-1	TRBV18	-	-	TGTGCCAGCTCACAAAGGGCCGACAGGTTGAACACTGAAGCTTTCTTT	CASSQRADRLNTEAFF
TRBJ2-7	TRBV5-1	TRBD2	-	TGCGCCAGCAGCGGAATGGCTGGGGGGAGGGCAAACGAGCAGTACTTC	CASSGMAGGRANEQYF
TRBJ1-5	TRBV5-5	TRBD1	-	TGTGCCAGCAGCCGAGGACAGGGGTCGGAGCAGCCCCAGCATTTT	CASSRGQGSEQPQHF
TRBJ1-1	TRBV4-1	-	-	TGCGCCAGCAGCCAAGTAGGAGGAGGCACTGAAGCTTTCTTT	CASSQVGGGTEAFF
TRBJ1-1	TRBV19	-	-	TGTGCCAGTATCCCGATGGGGGCCGCGGGCACTGAAGCTTTCTTT	CASIPMGAAGTEAFF
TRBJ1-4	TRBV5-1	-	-	TGCGCCAGCAGAGAACTGAATAATGAAAAACTGTTTTTT	CASRELNNEKLFF
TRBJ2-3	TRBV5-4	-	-	TGTGCCAGCAGCTCCCCGGGGAGAGGACTAGATACGCAGTATTTT	CASSSPGRGLDTQYF
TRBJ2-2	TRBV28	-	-	TGTGCCAGCAGGCCTACCGGGATCAACACCGGGGAGCTGTTTTTT	CASRPTGINTGELFF
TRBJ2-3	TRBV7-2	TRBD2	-	TGTGCCAGCAGCTTAGGACTAGCGGGAGATACGCAGTATTTT	CASSLGLAGDTQYF
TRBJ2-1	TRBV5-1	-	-	TGCGCCAGCAGCTCTGACAGTTCCTACAATGAGCAGTTCTTC	CASSSDSSYNEQFF
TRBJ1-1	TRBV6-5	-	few	TGTGCCAGCAGTCAAGGGGGTAGCACTGAAGCTTTCTTT	CASSQGGSTEAFF
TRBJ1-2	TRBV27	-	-	TGTGCCAGCAGTTTAGGCGGAGTGTGGGGCTACACCTTC	CASSLGGVWGYTF
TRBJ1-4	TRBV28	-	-	TGTGCCAGCACCACGAGGGAAAAACTGTTTTTT	CASTTREKLFF
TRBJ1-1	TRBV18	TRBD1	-	TGTGCCAGCTCACCGCTACCGGGACAGGGAGATAAAAACACTGAAGCTTTCTTT	CASSPLPGQGDKNTEAFF
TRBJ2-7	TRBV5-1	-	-	TGCGCCAGCAGCTTAAACCGGGACAAAGGCTACGAGCAGTACTTC	CASSLNRDKGYEQYF
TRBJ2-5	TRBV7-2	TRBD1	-	TGTGCCAGCAGACTACAGGGGCAAGAGACCCAGTACTTC	CASRLQGQETQYF
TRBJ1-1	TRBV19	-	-	TGTGCCAGTAGTATACGAGGGCCGGGCACTGAAGCTTTCTTT	CASSIRGPGTEAFF
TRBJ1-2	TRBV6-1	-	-	TGTGCCAGCAGTGAAGCAGTCGGCAGGGCAGTAGGTGGCTACACCTTC	CASSEAVGRAVGGYTF
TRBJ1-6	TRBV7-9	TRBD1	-	TGTGCCAGCAGCGAGGGGACAGGGGGATCACCCCTCCACTTT	CASSEGTGGSPLHF
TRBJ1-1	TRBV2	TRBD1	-	TGTGCCAGCCAGGGACAGAAAAACACTGAAGCTTTCTTT	CASQGQKNTEAFF
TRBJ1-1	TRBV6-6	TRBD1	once	TGTGCCAGCAGTCTCGGGACAGGGAACGCTGAAGCTTTCTTT	CASSLGTGNAEAFF
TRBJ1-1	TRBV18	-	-	TGTGCCAGCTCACAGGAACAGGGGAACACTGAAGCTTTCTTT	CASSQEQGNTEAFF
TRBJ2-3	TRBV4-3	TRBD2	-	TGCGCCAGCAGCCCGTATTTAGCGGGAAGTAGCACAGATACGCAGTATTTT	CASSPYLAGSSTDTQYF
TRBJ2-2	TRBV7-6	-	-	TGTGCCAGCAGCCCTGTTGCGGTTGGGGAGCTGTTTTTT	CASSPVAVGELFF
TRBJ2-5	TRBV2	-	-	TGTGCCAGCAGTCGGAGGCAGATAGAAGAGACCCAGTACTTC	CASSRRQIEETQYF
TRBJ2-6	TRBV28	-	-	TGTGCCAGCAGTAAAGACAGTAGTGGGGCCAACGTCCTGACTTTC	CASSKDSSGANVLTF
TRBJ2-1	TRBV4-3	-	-	TGCGCCAGCAGCCAAGAGGGGGGTTCCTACAATGAGCAGTTCTTC	CASSQEGGSYNEQFF
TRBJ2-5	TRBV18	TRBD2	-	TGTGCCAGCTCACCGGGACTAGGTCTGCAAGAGACCCAGTACTTC	CASSPGLGLQETQYF
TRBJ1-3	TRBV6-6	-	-	TGTGCCAGCAGTTACGACAGAAAAAGCGGAAACACCATATATTTT	CASSYDRKSGNTIYF
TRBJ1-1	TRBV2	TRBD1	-	TGTGCCAGCATTCCAGACAGGGCCGGGAAGGCTTTCTTT	CASIPDRAGKAFF
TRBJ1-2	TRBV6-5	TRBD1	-	TGTGCCAGCAGTTACTCAGGGGGCGCAGGTTATGGCTACACCTTC	CASSYSGGAGYGYTF
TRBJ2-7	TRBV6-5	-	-	TGTGCCAGCAGTTATCAGACAGCCTCCTACGAGCAGTACTTC	CASSYQTASYEQYF
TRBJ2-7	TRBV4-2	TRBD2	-	TGTGCCAGCAGCCTAAGCGGGAATGAGGTTTACGAGCAGTACTTC	CASSLSGNEVYEQYF
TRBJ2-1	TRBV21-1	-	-	TGTGCCAGCAGCAAAAGAGAAGTGAGGACTAAAGAGAATGAGCAGTTCTTC	CASSKREVRTKENEQFF
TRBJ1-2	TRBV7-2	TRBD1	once	TGTGCCAGCAGCTTAGGAGACAGGGGTTACACCTTC	CASSLGDRGYTF
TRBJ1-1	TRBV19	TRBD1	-	TGTGCCAGTAGTATAGCCCGCAGGGGGACGGGGGCTGAAGCTTTCTTT	CASSIARRGTGAEAFF
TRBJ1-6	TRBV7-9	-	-	TGTGCCAGCAGCTTACAGGGTTATAATTCACCCCTCCACTTT	CASSLQGYNSPLHF
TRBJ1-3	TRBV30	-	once	TGTGCCGCACAGAATCTGAGCTCTGGAAACACCATATATTTT	CAAQNLSSGNTIYF
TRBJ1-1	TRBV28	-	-	TGTGCCAGCAGTTTTGACAGGAACACTGAAGCTTTCTTT	CASSFDRNTEAFF
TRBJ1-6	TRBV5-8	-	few	TGTGCCAGCAGCTTTGATGGAGGGCTTTCACCCCTCCACTTT	CASSFDGGLSPLHF
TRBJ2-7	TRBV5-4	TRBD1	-	TGTGCCAGCAGCTGGGGACAGGGGGACGAGCAGTACTTC	CASSWGQGDEQYF
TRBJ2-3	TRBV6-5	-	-	TGTGCCAGCAGTTACGGCGGGGCAGGCACAGATACGCAGTATTTT	CASSYGGAGTDTQYF
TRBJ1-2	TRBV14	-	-	TGTGCCAGCAGCCAAGTTGGCCTCCATGGCTACACCTTC	CASSQVGLHGYTF
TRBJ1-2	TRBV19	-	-	TGTGCCAGTAGTGGAGGACCGTATGGCTACACCTTC	CASSGGPYGYTF
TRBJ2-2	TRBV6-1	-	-	TGTGCCAGCAGTTCAGGGGATCCCGGGGAGCTGTTTTTT	CASSSGDPGELFF
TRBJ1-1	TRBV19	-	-	TGTGCCAGTAGTAAAGGAGGGCCGAACACTGAAGCTTTCTTT	CASSKGGPNTEAFF
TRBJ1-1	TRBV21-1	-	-	TGTGCCAGCAGCAAAGATACCGGGGACACTGAAGCTTTCTTT	CASSKDTGDTEAFF